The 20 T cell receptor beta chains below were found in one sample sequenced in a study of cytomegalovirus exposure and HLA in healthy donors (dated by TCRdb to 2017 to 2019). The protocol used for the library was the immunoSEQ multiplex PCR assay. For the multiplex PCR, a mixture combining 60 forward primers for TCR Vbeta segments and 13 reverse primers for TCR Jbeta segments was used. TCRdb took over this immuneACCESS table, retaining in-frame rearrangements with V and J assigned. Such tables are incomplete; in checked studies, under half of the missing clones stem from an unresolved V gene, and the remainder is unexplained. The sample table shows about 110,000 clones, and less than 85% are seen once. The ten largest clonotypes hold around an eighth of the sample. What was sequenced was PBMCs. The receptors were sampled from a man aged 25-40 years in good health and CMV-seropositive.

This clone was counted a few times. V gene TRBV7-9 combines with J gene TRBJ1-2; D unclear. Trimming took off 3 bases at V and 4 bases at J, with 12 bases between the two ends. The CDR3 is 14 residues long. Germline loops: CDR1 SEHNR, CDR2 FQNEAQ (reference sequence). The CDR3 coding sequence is TGTGCCAGCAGCTTCAATCCCTATAGCTATGGCTACACCTTC. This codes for CASSFNPYSYGYTF.

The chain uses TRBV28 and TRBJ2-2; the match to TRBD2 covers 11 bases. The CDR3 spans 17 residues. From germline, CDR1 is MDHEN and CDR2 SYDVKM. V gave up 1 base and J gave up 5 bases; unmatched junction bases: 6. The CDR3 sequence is CASSLLAGGPRTGELFF. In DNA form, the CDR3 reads TGTGCCAGCAGTTTATTAGCGGGGGGGCCGCGGACCGGGGAGCTGTTTTTT.

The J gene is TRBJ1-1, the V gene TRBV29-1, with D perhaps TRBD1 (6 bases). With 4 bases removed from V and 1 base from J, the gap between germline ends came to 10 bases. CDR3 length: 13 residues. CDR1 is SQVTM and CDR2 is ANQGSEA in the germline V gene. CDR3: CSVGQARNTEAFF. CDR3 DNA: TGCAGCGTTGGACAGGCGAGGAACACTGAAGCTTTCTTT.

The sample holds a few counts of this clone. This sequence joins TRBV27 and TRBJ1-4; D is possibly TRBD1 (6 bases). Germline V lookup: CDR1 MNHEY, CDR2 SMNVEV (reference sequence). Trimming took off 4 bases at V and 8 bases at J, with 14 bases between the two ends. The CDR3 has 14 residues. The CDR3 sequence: CASSSHAGGEKLFF. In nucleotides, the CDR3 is TGTGCCAGCAGTTCTCACGCTGGGGGCGAAAAACTGTTTTTT.

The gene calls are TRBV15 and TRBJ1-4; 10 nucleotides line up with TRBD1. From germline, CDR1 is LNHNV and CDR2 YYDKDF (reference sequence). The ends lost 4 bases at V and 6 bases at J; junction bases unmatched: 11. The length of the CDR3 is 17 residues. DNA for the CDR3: TGTGCCACCAGCAAGTCCCCCCCCGGGACAGGGGATGAAAAACTGTTTTTT. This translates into CATSKSPPGTGDEKLFF.

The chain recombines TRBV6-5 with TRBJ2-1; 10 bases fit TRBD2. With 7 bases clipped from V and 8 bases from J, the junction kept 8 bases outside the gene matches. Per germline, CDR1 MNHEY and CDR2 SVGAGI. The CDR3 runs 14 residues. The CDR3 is CASTRSGGAYEQFF. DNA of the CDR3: TGTGCCAGCACCAGGAGCGGGGGGGCCTATGAGCAGTTCTTC.

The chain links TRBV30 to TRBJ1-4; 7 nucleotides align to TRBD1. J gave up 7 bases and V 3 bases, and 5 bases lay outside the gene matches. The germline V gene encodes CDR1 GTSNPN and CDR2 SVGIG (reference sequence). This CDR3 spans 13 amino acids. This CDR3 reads CAWRTTGSEKLFF. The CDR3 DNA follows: TGTGCCTGGAGAACGACAGGGAGTGAAAAACTGTTTTTT.

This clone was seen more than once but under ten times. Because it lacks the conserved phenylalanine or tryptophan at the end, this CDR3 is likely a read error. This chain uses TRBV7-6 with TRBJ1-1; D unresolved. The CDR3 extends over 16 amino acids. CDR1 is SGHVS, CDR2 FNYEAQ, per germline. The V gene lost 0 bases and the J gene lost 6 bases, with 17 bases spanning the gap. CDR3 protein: CASSLAVVQPGAEAFL. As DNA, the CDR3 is TGTGCCAGCAGCTTAGCGGTCGTACAGCCTGGGGCTGAAGCTTTCCTT.

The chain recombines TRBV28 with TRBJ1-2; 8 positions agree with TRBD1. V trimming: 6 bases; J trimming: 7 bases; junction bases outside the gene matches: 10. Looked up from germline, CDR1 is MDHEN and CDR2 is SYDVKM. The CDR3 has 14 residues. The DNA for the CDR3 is TGTGCCAGCAGAGCGGACAGGGCCGCCGGTGGCTACACCTTC. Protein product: CASRADRAAGGYTF.

The CDR3, as DNA: TGTGCCAGCAGTCCGACAGGCCGCCAAGAGACCCAGTACTTC. Translation gives CASSPTGRQETQYF. The V gene is TRBV6-6, the J gene TRBJ2-5, with D possibly being TRBD1 (6 bases). Between the trimmed V and J ends, which lost 5 bases and 1 base, there was a span of 11 bases. The CDR3 length is 14 residues. Germline assignment: CDR1 MNHNY and CDR2 SVGAGI (reference sequence).

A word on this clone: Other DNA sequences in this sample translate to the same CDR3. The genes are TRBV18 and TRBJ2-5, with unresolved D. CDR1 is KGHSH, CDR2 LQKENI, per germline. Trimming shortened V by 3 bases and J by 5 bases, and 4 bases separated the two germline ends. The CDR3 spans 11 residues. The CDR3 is CASSPRETQYF. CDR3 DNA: TGTGCCAGCTCACCGCGCGAGACCCAGTACTTC. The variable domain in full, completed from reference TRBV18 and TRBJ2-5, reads NAGVMQNPRHLVRRRGQEARLRCSPMKGHSHVYWYRQLPEEGLKFMVYLQKENIIDESGMPKERFSAEFPKEGPSILRIQQVVRGDSAAYFCASSPRETQYFGPGTRLLVL.

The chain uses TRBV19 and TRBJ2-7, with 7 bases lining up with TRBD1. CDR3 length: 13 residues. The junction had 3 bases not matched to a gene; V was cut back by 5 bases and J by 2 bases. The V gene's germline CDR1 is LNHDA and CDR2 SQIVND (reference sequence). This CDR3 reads CASSLTGAYEQYF. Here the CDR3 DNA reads TGTGCCAGTAGTCTTACAGGGGCCTACGAGCAGTACTTC.

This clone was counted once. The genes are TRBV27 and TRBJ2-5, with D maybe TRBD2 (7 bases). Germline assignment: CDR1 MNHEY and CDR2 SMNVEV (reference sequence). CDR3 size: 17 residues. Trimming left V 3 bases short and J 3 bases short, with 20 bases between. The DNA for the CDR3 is TGTGCCAGCAGTTTGGTTGGACAGATGGGGGGGGAAGAGACCCAGTACTTC. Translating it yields CASSLVGQMGGEETQYF.

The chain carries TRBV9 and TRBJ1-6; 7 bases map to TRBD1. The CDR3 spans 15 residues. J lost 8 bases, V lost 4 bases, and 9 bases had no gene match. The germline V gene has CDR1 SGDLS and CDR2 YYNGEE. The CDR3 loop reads CASSLLRDSDSPLHF. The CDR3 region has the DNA TGTGCCAGCAGCCTACTTAGGGACAGCGATTCACCCCTCCACTTT.

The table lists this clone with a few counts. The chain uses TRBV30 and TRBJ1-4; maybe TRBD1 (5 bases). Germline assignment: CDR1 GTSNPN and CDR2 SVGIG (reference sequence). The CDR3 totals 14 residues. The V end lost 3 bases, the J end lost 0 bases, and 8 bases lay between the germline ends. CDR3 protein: CAWRYRTTNEKLFF. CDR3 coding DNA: TGTGCCTGGAGGTACAGGACAACTAATGAAAAACTGTTTTTT.

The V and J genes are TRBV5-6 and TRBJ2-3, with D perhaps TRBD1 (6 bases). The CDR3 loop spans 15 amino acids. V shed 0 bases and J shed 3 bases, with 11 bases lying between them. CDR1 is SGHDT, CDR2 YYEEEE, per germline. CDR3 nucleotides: TGTGCCAGCAGCTTGGCTGCAGGGGCTACAGATACGCAGTATTTT. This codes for CASSLAAGATDTQYF. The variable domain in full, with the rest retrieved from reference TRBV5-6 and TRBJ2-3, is DAGVTQSPTHLIKTRGQQVTLRCSPKSGHDTVSWYQQALGQGPQFIFQYYEEEERQRGNFPDRFSGHQFPNYSSELNVNALLLGDSALYLCASSLAAGATDTQYFGPGTRLTVL.

The CDR3 DNA is TGTGCCAGTAGTAGGGCCGGAGGGGGCGAAGCGAATTCACCCCTCCACTTT. Protein: CASSRAGGGEANSPLHF. The V call is TRBV19, the J call TRBJ1-6; 7 positions agree with TRBD1. This CDR3 has 17 amino acids. The V gene end was trimmed by 4 bases and the J gene end by 7 bases; junction bases not matched to a gene: 13. Per the germline V gene, CDR1 is LNHDA and CDR2 is SQIVND (reference sequence). Using reference TRBV19 and TRBJ1-6 for the parts outside the CDR3, the full variable domain is DGGITQSPKYLFRKEGQNVTLSCEQNLNHDAMYWYRQDPGQGLRLIYYSQIVNDFQKGDIAEGYSVSREKKESFPLTVTSAQKNPTAFYLCASSRAGGGEANSPLHFGNGTRLTVT.

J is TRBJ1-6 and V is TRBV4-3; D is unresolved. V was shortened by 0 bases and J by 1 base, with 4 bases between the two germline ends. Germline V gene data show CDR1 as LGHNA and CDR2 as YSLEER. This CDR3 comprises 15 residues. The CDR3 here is CASSQEQSYNSPLHF. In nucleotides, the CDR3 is TGCGCCAGCAGCCAAGAGCAGTCCTATAATTCACCCCTCCACTTT.

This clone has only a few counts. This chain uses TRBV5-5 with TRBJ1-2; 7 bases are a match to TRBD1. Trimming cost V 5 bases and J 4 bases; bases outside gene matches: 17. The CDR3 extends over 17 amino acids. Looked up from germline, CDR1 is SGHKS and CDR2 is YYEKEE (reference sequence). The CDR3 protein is CASSFGAALGQRYGYTF. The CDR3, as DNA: TGTGCCAGCAGTTTTGGTGCTGCTCTGGGACAGCGCTATGGCTACACCTTC.

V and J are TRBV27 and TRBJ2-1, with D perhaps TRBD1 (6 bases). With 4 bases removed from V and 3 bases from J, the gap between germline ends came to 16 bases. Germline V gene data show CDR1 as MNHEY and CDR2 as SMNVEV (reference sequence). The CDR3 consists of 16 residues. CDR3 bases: TGTGCCAGCAGTTCAGGCGGTGGCAGGGGCTACAATGAGCAGTTCTTC. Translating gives CASSSGGGRGYNEQFF.